This T cell receptor (beta chain) was identified in a study of blood T cells in healthy people across ages. The V gene lost 3 bases and the J gene lost 1 base, with 13 bases spanning the gap. CDR1 and CDR2 from the germline V gene are SNHLY and FYNNEI. This CDR3 is built from 16 residues. Primers used in a second PCR of about 7 to 12 cycles were a sample-barcoded 5' primer and a J-beta primer mix. MiXCR, applied by TCRdb to the 5' RACE reads, yields one record per CDR3 protein. This table has 650,000 to 1,000,000 distinct CDR3 sequences, 46% appearing once. The specimen was blood. V and J are TRBV2 and TRBJ2-4; D is perhaps TRBD1 (6 bases). This sequence originates from an older man in good health. The CDR3 DNA sequence: TGTGCCAGCAGTGACACAGGGTCAGCGGCCAAAAACATTCAGTACTTC. This gives the protein CASSDTGSAAKNIQYF.